In this sample, the clone carrying this T cell receptor beta chain turned up a few times. Its antigen remains unidentified. The data belong to a study of identical twins. Study results and caveats: Invariant T cells like MAIT and iNKT could partly confound the zero-insertion analyses.

TCRdb independently ran MiXCR on the 5' RACE reads; one entry per CDR3 protein. The sample lists about 690,000 distinct CDR3 sequences, around 5.7% occurring once. The origin of this receptor is a man aged 18 to 29 in good health. Input material: naive T cells sorted from blood.

The CDR3 nucleotides read TGTGCCAGCAGCCCACAGGGAAAGGGAGATACGCAGTATTTT. Translated: CASSPQGKGDTQYF. This chain links TRBV11-1 with TRBJ2-3; TRBD1 is a possible D gene (6 bases). In germline, CDR1 is SGHAT, CDR2 FQDESV (reference sequence). Trimming took off 5 bases at V and 5 bases at J, with 14 bases between the two ends. This CDR3 spans 14 amino acids.